Described below is a single T cell receptor beta chain sequence and its context. The data stem from a study of blood T cell repertoires in COVID-19. At the level of the study: Samples of COVID-19 (acute and convalescent) were obtained from the United States, Italy and Spain.

Cohort assignment relied on participant-reported clinical history. V gave up 1 base and J gave up 8 bases; unmatched junction bases: 5. The CDR3 length is 14 residues. CDR1 is SGHDN, CDR2 FVKESK, per germline. Per the original data handling: Reference gene primer amplification gave nucleated cell count estimates. The method was immunoSEQ multiplex PCR; TCRdb's version includes in-frame clones alone and lacks a portion of them. The V and J calls and clone size come from that table; D and trimming were worked out from the DNA. This sample has around 450,000 clones; about 90% occur once, and the top ten carry about 2%.

V gene TRBV14 combines with J gene TRBJ2-1; 7 bases map to TRBD1. Material: PBMCs or T cells enriched from blood (not recorded which). The receptor was derived from a woman younger than 30 with acute COVID-19. The CDR3 DNA is TGTGCCAGCAGCCAAGGCCGACAGGGTTATGAGCAGTTCTTC. It yields the protein CASSQGRQGYEQFF.